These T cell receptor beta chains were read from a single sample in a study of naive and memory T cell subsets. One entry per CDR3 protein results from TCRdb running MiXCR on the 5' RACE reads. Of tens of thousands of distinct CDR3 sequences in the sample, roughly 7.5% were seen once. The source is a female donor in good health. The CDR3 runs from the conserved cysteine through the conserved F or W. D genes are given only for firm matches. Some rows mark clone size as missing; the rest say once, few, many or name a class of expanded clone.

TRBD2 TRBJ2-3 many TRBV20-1 TGCAGTGCTAGAGAAGCGGGGGATACGCAGTATTTT CSAREAGDTQYF
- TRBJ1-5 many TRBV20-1 TGCAGTGCTAGTATGGGCGCGAGCAATCAGCCCCAGCATTTT CSASMGASNQPQHF
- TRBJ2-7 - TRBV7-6 TGTGCCAGCAGCTTAGCCAGCGGATTCTACGAGCAGTACTTC CASSLASGFYEQYF
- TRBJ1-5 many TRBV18 TGTGCCAGCTCACCAGGGTATTTGTTGGGCAATCAGCCCCAGCATTTT CASSPGYLLGNQPQHF
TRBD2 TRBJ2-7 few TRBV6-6 TGTGCCAGCAGTCCCGCGGGGGGGCACGAGCAGTACTTC CASSPAGGHEQYF
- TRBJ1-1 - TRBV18 TGTGCCAGCTCAGTGGACGGAGGGGGCACTGAAGCTTTCTTT CASSVDGGGTEAFF
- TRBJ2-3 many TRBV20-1 TGCAGTGCTAGAGTGGTTAACACAGATACGCAGTATTTT CSARVVNTDTQYF
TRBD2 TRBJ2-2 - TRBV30 TGTGCCTGGAGTGTCGGTAGCGGGGCCGGGGAGCTGTTTTTT CAWSVGSGAGELFF
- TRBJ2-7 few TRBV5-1 TGCGCCAGCAGCTTGGGACACCAGAGCTCCTACGAGCAGTACTTC CASSLGHQSSYEQYF
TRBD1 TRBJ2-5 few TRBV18 TGTGCCAGCTCACCTAAGAGGGACAGCCCTCAAGAGACCCAGTACTTC CASSPKRDSPQETQYF
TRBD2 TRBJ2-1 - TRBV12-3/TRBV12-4 TGTGCCAGCAGTCCCGTGCGGGGGAGGCTAAATGAGCAGTTCTTC CASSPVRGRLNEQFF
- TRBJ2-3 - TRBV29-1 TGCAGCGTCAGTAGCGGAAGCACAGATACGCAGTATTTT CSVSSGSTDTQYF
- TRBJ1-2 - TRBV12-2 TGTGCAAGCAAAGGACGGCAGCCCTATGGCTACACCTTC CASKGRQPYGYTF
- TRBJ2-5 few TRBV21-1 TGTGCCAGCAGCAAAGTGGGTGGGACCCAGTACTTC CASSKVGGTQYF
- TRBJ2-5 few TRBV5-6 TGTGCCAGCAGCTCAGGACTGAGGGAGACCCAGTACTTC CASSSGLRETQYF
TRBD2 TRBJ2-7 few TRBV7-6 TGTGCCAGCAGCTTAACACCCGCGGGGGGGGCGGTCGAGCAGTACTTC CASSLTPAGGAVEQYF
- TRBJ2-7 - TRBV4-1 TGCGCCAGCAGCCAGGTAGACGGCACGAGCTCCTACGAGCAGTACTTC CASSQVDGTSSYEQYF
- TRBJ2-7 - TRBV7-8 TGTGCCAGCAGCTTAATTACTAACTACGAGCAGTACTTC CASSLITNYEQYF
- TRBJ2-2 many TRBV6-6 TGTGCCAGCAGTTACCCTAGCGTTGCGAACACCGGGGAGCTGTTTTTT CASSYPSVANTGELFF
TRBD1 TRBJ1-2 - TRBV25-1 TGTGCCAGCAGTGTTTCAACAGGGGGTAACTATGGCTACACCTTC CASSVSTGGNYGYTF